Listed below are T cell receptor beta chains from one sample, sequenced in a study of T cells in Graves' hyperthyroidism and ophthalmopathy. TCRdb reprocessed the multiplex PCR reads via MiXCR and lists one record per CDR3 protein. The sample lists more than 650,000 distinct CDR3 sequences, 12% to 15% occurring once. The source material was blood. All receptors come from a woman aged 18-29 years with Graves' hyperthyroidism. CDR3s include the opening cysteine and the closing phenylalanine or tryptophan. D genes are given only for firm matches. Size values are once, few and many counts, or a class for expanded clones, and some rows have none.

V gene: TRBV6-5
CDR3 length: 16
J gene: TRBJ1-3
D gene: .
clone size: few
CDR3 protein: CASSYGGHLSGNTIYF
CDR3 DNA: TGTGCCAGCAGTTACGGAGGTCATCTCTCTGGAAACACCATATATTTT

V gene: TRBV28
CDR3 length: 15
J gene: TRBJ2-1
D gene: .
clone size: many
CDR3 protein: CASSPQTNLGYEQFF
CDR3 DNA: TGTGCCAGCAGTCCCCAAACGAACTTAGGCTATGAGCAGTTCTTC

V gene: TRBV2
CDR3 length: 15
J gene: TRBJ2-3
D gene: TRBD2
clone size: few
CDR3 protein: CAGTREAASTDTQYF
CDR3 DNA: TGTGCCGGCACCCGGGAGGCCGCCAGCACAGATACGCAGTATTTT

V gene: TRBV6-5
CDR3 length: 15
J gene: TRBJ1-5
D gene: TRBD1
clone size: many
CDR3 protein: CASSFDRALNQPQHF
CDR3 DNA: TGTGCCAGCAGTTTTGACAGGGCTCTAAATCAGCCCCAGCATTTT

V gene: TRBV3-1
CDR3 length: 17
J gene: TRBJ2-2
D gene: TRBD2
clone size: few
CDR3 protein: CASSLLAGDVGTGELLF
CDR3 DNA: TGTGCCAGCAGCCTACTAGCGGGAGATGTAGGTACCGGGGAGCTGCTTTTT

V gene: TRBV20-1
CDR3 length: 18
J gene: TRBJ2-3
D gene: TRBD2
clone size: many
CDR3 protein: CSARDSTRLAGVTDTQYF
CDR3 DNA: TGCAGTGCTAGAGATTCTACACGACTAGCGGGAGTCACAGATACGCAGTATTTT

V gene: TRBV7-6
CDR3 length: 11
J gene: TRBJ2-1
D gene: .
clone size: .
CDR3 protein: CASRTVDEQFF
CDR3 DNA: TGTGCCAGCAGGACAGTCGATGAGCAGTTCTTC

V gene: TRBV7-8
CDR3 length: 16
J gene: TRBJ2-1
D gene: .
clone size: many
CDR3 protein: CASSLAPRSGSHEQFF
CDR3 DNA: TGTGCCAGCAGCCTCGCCCCGAGGAGCGGGTCCCATGAGCAGTTCTTC

V gene: TRBV12-3/TRBV12-4
CDR3 length: 18
J gene: TRBJ1-3
D gene: TRBD1
clone size: many
CDR3 protein: CASSQPGQRRGVLNTIYF
CDR3 DNA: TGTGCCAGCAGTCAACCGGGACAGAGAAGAGGTGTCCTTAACACCATATATTTT

V gene: TRBV30
CDR3 length: 13
J gene: TRBJ2-7
D gene: TRBD1
clone size: many
CDR3 protein: CACRGPFPYEQYF
CDR3 DNA: TGTGCCTGCAGGGGGCCCTTTCCCTACGAGCAGTACTTC

V gene: TRBV10-3
CDR3 length: 15
J gene: TRBJ1-2
D gene: .
clone size: few
CDR3 protein: CAISAADRRNYGYTF
CDR3 DNA: TGTGCCATCAGTGCTGCCGACAGGCGGAACTATGGCTACACCTTC

V gene: TRBV20-1
CDR3 length: 13
J gene: TRBJ1-1
D gene: TRBD1
clone size: many
CDR3 protein: CRPGQALNTEAFF
CDR3 DNA: TGCAGGCCGGGACAGGCCTTGAACACTGAAGCTTTCTTT

V gene: TRBV3-1
CDR3 length: 14
J gene: TRBJ1-1
D gene: TRBD1
clone size: few
CDR3 protein: CASSQLGQGSEAFF
CDR3 DNA: TGTGCCAGCAGCCAATTAGGACAGGGGTCTGAAGCTTTCTTT

V gene: TRBV4-3
CDR3 length: 15
J gene: TRBJ1-2
D gene: .
clone size: many
CDR3 protein: CASSPTIILNYGYTF
CDR3 DNA: TGCGCCAGCAGCCCAACGATTATTCTTAACTATGGCTACACCTTC

V gene: TRBV29-1
CDR3 length: 13
J gene: TRBJ1-1
D gene: .
clone size: many
CDR3 protein: CSVVRRQNTEAFF
CDR3 DNA: TGCAGCGTAGTAAGGCGACAGAACACTGAAGCTTTCTTT